This entry lists 30 T cell receptor beta chains sequenced from one sample in a study of yellow fever vaccine responses in identical twins. One entry per CDR3 protein results from TCRdb running MiXCR on the RT-PCR reads. The data hold some 20,000 distinct CDR3 sequences, with approximately 68% observed a single time. The sequences come from T cells from blood (PBMCs), unsorted or a sorted subset (not recorded which), collected before or after yellow fever vaccination (not recorded which). These receptors all stem from a woman between 18 and 29 years old who received the yellow fever vaccine.

The chain uses TRBV19 and TRBJ1-1; the D is unclear. Trimming stripped 7 bases from V and 1 base from J, with 4 bases between. Germline CDR1 reads LNHDA; CDR2 reads SQIVND (reference sequence). The CDR3 extends over 11 amino acids. CDR3 DNA sequence: TGTGCCAGTAACCAGAACACTGAAGCTTTCTTT. Translating gives CASNQNTEAFF.

J is TRBJ1-1 and V is TRBV20-1; D ambiguous. The CDR3 covers 11 residues. From germline, CDR1 is DFQATT and CDR2 SNEGSKA (reference sequence). Trimming left V 6 bases short and J 1 base short, with 6 bases between. The CDR3 DNA reads TGCAGTGCCTCGAGGAACACTGAAGCTTTCTTT. Protein sequence: CSASRNTEAFF.

The V call is TRBV5-4, the J call TRBJ2-3; no clear D. Germline V gene sequence: CDR1 SGHNT, CDR2 YYREEE (reference sequence). There are 12 residues in the CDR3. Trimming cost V 0 bases and J 7 bases, with 6 bases left between them. In DNA, the CDR3 is TGTGCCAGCAGCTTGGTCCCCTATACGCAGTATTTT. It yields the protein CASSLVPYTQYF.

The chain recombines TRBV12-3 or TRBV12-4 with TRBJ1-1, with 7 bases lining up with TRBD1. This CDR3 is built from 13 residues. Unmatched junction bases numbered 4, after V lost 6 bases and J lost 3 bases. CDR3 DNA: TGTGCCAGCAGCTTACAGGGGTACACTGAAGCTTTCTTT. This encodes CASSLQGYTEAFF.

This chain links TRBV6-1 with TRBJ2-2; TRBD1 matches 8 bases. V lost 6 bases and J lost 7; bases outside the gene matches: 4. Germline V lookup: CDR1 MNHNS, CDR2 SASEGT. This CDR3 region has 13 residues. The CDR3 spells CASRQGAGGELFF. The CDR3 DNA reads TGTGCCAGCAGGCAGGGGGCCGGCGGGGAGCTGTTTTTT.

For the CDR3, the DNA is TGCAGTGCTAGAGGCGGAGTTGGTGATACGCAGTATTTT. Protein product: CSARGGVGDTQYF. The chain carries TRBV20-1 and TRBJ2-3; D is unclear. CDR3 length: 13 residues. Germline V lookup: CDR1 DFQATT, CDR2 SNEGSKA (reference sequence). V was trimmed by 1 base and J by 6 bases, leaving 11 bases between them.

The chain employs TRBV20-1 and TRBJ1-5; 7 bases agree with TRBD1. V shed 5 bases, J shed 3 bases, and the junction held 4 bases outside the gene matches. Germline CDR1 DFQATT, CDR2 SNEGSKA (reference sequence). This CDR3 is built from 13 residues. CDR3 residues: CSADREYNQPQHF. DNA for the CDR3: TGCAGTGCTGACAGGGAATACAATCAGCCCCAGCATTTT.

This clonotype was seen a single time. The chain uses TRBV12-3 or TRBV12-4 and TRBJ2-7, with unresolved D. CDR3 size: 13 residues. Trimming stripped 3 bases from V and 3 bases from J, with 9 bases between. In DNA form, the CDR3 reads TGTGCCAGCAGTTTCGCTGGCCGCTACGAGCAGTACGTC. Translating gives CASSFAGRYEQYV.

The CDR3 region is CASSPGTVSGANVLTF. In DNA, the CDR3 is TGCGCCAGCAGTCCCGGGACAGTTTCTGGGGCCAACGTCCTGACTTTC. This chain joins TRBV10-1 and TRBJ2-6; TRBD1 matches 7 bases. This CDR3 has 16 residues. V lost 5 bases and J lost 1; bases outside the gene matches: 5. Germline-derived CDR1 and CDR2 are WNHNN and SYGVQD (reference sequence).

This clonotype appeared a few times. The chain recombines TRBV29-1 with TRBJ2-2; maybe TRBD1 (5 bases). The CDR3 runs 13 residues. V lost 6 bases and J 1 base, leaving 9 bases between the germline ends. In germline, CDR1 is SQVTM, CDR2 ANQGSEA. CDR3 amino acids: CSVATVNTGELFF. In DNA, the CDR3 is TGCAGCGTGGCGACAGTGAACACCGGGGAGCTGTTTTTT.

The chain carries TRBV5-4 and TRBJ1-1; D is ambiguous. CDR1 and CDR2 (germline): SGHNT, YYREEE (reference sequence). This CDR3 region has 13 residues. Trimming left V 4 bases short and J 1 base short, with 8 bases between. This chain's CDR3 is CASSLTPNTEAFF. For the CDR3, the DNA is TGTGCCAGCAGCCTCACACCGAACACTGAAGCTTTCTTT. The full variable domain, rest sourced from reference TRBV5-4 and TRBJ1-1, is ETGVTQSPTHLIKTRGQQVTLRCSSQSGHNTVSWYQQALGQGPQFIFQYYREEENGRGNFPPRFSGLQFPNYSSELNVNALELDDSALYLCASSLTPNTEAFFGQGTRLTVV.

In this sample, this clonotype turned up once. The CDR3 bases are TGTGCCATCAGTGAGCCCAGTGGGGGGGTAAACACCGGGGAGCTGTTTTTT. Translated, it gives CAISEPSGGVNTGELFF. The chain uses TRBV10-3 and TRBJ2-2; 7 nucleotides agree with TRBD2. The J segment lost 2 bases and the V segment lost 2 bases, leaving 8 bases of the junction unmatched. The germline gives CDR1 ENHRY, CDR2 SYGVKD. This CDR3 comprises 17 residues.

This clonotype has a handful of counts. This chain joins TRBV29-1 and TRBJ2-7; D is perhaps TRBD2 (6 bases). Germline V gene data show CDR1 as SQVTM and CDR2 as ANQGSEA. The CDR3 is 14 residues long. V dropped 5 bases and J dropped 2 bases, with 16 bases sitting between them. CDR3 residues: CSVFGGITPYEQYF. CDR3 DNA: TGCAGCGTTTTTGGAGGGATAACCCCCTACGAGCAGTACTTC.

This clonotype was detected a few times. CDR3 region: CASSQEFSGTLYV. CDR3 nucleotide sequence: TGCGCCAGCAGCCAAGAATTCAGCGGGACCCTGTACGTC. This chain joins TRBV4-3 and TRBJ2-7, with 7 bases matching TRBD2. Germline CDR1 and CDR2: LGHNA and YSLEER. Trimming cost V 0 bases and J 12 bases; bases outside gene matches: 8. The CDR3 is 13 residues long.

The chain couples TRBV18 to TRBJ1-1; the match to TRBD1 covers 7 bases. J lost 2 bases, V lost 0 bases, and 6 bases had no gene match. The germline CDR1 and CDR2 sequences are KGHSH and LQKENI. The CDR3 runs to 16 residues. The CDR3 loop reads CASSPPSGGVNTEAFF. For the CDR3, the DNA is TGTGCCAGCTCACCACCTTCAGGGGGTGTTAACACTGAAGCTTTCTTT. The complete variable domain, with remaining parts taken from reference TRBV18 and TRBJ1-1, reads NAGVMQNPRHLVRRRGQEARLRCSPMKGHSHVYWYRQLPEEGLKFMVYLQKENIIDESGMPKERFSAEFPKEGPSILRIQQVVRGDSAAYFCASSPPSGGVNTEAFFGQGTRLTVV.

This clonotype was seen only once. This chain joins TRBV13 and TRBJ2-3, with TRBD1 matching 8 bases. V shed 6 bases and J 2 bases; nucleotides not matched to a gene: 7. The CDR3 length is 15 residues. Germline CDR1 and CDR2: PRHDT and FYEKMQ (reference sequence). The CDR3 bases are TGTGCCAGCAGGGGACAGGCGACACTCACAGATACGCAGTATTTT. Translation: CASRGQATLTDTQYF.

This chain joins TRBV20-1 and TRBJ2-3, with 11 bases identical to TRBD2. Germline CDR1 and CDR2: DFQATT and SNEGSKA (reference sequence). V lost 2 bases to trimming and J lost 4 bases; unmatched junction nucleotides: 5. This CDR3 has 15 residues. In DNA, the CDR3 is TGCAGTGCTAGACTAGCGGGAGGTGGGGCAGATACGCAGTATTTT. Protein: CSARLAGGGADTQYF.

V and J are TRBV29-1 and TRBJ1-4, with D possibly being TRBD1 (5 bases). Deletions cut 7 bases from V and 12 bases from J, with 30 bases between. The germline V gene has CDR1 SQVTM and CDR2 ANQGSEA. This CDR3 contains 16 residues. CDR3 DNA: TGCAGCGCCCTCCCAGGGTCAGGGCATGTTCTAGTCCAACTGTTTTTT. The encoded protein is CSALPGSGHVLVQLFF. Full variable domain (remainder filled in from reference TRBV29-1 and TRBJ1-4): SAVISQKPSRDICQRGTSLTIQCQVDSQVTMMFWYRQQPGQSLTLIATANQGSEATYESGFVIDKFPISRPNLTFSTLTVSNMSPEDSSIYLCSALPGSGHVLVQLFFGSGTQLSVL.

The chain is built from TRBV19 and TRBJ2-4; the D is unclear. The CDR3 runs to 15 residues. Looked up from germline, CDR1 is LNHDA and CDR2 is SQIVND (reference sequence). With 5 bases removed from V and 0 bases from J, the gap between germline ends came to 11 bases. CDR3 sequence (DNA): TGTGCCAGTAGTCTGGAAGGAAAAGCCAAAAACATTCAGTACTTC. This codes for CASSLEGKAKNIQYF.

The chain uses TRBV6-4 and TRBJ2-2; no clear D. With 2 bases removed from V and 3 bases from J, the gap between germline ends came to 4 bases. Germline loops: CDR1 MRHNA, CDR2 SNTAGT. The CDR3 has 13 amino acids. CDR3 DNA: TGTGCCAGCAGTGACAGGGACACCGGGGAGCTGTTTTTT. Residues: CASSDRDTGELFF.

This clonotype has just a few counts. The chain couples TRBV12-1 to TRBJ2-5. TRBV12-1 is marked as a pseudogene. The CDR3 is 14 residues long. In nucleotides, the CDR3 is TGTGCCAGCAGCATTGGGGGAACTGGGGAGACCCAGTACTTC. Its protein product is CASSIGGTGETQYF.

The rearrangement links TRBV28 to TRBJ2-3; D call uncertain. V lost 1 base and J 1 base, leaving 3 bases between the germline ends. From germline, CDR1 is MDHEN and CDR2 SYDVKM. The CDR3 loop spans 13 amino acids. The CDR3 sequence is CASSLLGTDTQYF. The CDR3 DNA reads as TGTGCCAGCAGTTTATTGGGCACAGATACGCAGTATTTT.

The chain couples TRBV13 to TRBJ2-5, with D unresolved. The CDR3 loop spans 13 amino acids. With 1 base removed from V and 2 bases from J, the gap between germline ends came to 5 bases. Per germline, CDR1 PRHDT and CDR2 FYEKMQ (reference sequence). CDR3 DNA: TGTGCCAGCAGCTTAGTGGGACAAGAGACCCAGTACTTC. Residues: CASSLVGQETQYF.

The CDR3 protein is CASSLRSLVGEKLFF. The CDR3, as DNA: TGTGCCAGCAGCTTACGATCTCTAGTAGGTGAAAAACTGTTTTTT. The chain combines TRBV5-6 with TRBJ1-4; no definite D call. V dropped 2 bases and J dropped 7 bases, with 15 bases sitting between them. Germline assignment: CDR1 SGHDT and CDR2 YYEEEE. The CDR3 has 15 residues.

V usage is TRBV4-1 and J usage is TRBJ2-1, with 8 bases that match TRBD2. This CDR3 is built from 15 residues. With V trimmed by 4 bases and J by 8 bases, 10 bases remained unmatched. Germline CDR1 and CDR2: MGHRA and YSYEKL. In DNA, the CDR3 is TGCGCCAGCAGCCTGACTAGCGCCAGAGGCTATGAGCAGTTCTTC. It yields the protein CASSLTSARGYEQFF.

V and J are TRBV20-1 and TRBJ2-1, with 12 bases matching TRBD2. After removal of 4 bases from V and 8 bases from J, the junction contained 6 bases not matched to a gene. Germline CDR1 DFQATT, CDR2 SNEGSKA (reference sequence). The CDR3 is made up of 14 amino acids. This chain's CDR3 is CSATSGRALHEQFF. In DNA, the CDR3 is TGCAGTGCTACTAGCGGGAGGGCCTTGCATGAGCAGTTCTTC.

The V call is TRBV4-1, the J call TRBJ2-5, with a possible D match to TRBD1 (6 bases). Germline CDR1 and CDR2: MGHRA and YSYEKL. The CDR3 contains 15 residues. Trimming pared 7 bases from V and 1 base from J, leaving 16 bases between. The CDR3 nucleotides are TGCGCCAGCAACCGATACGGGACAAGCCAAGAGACCCAGTACTTC. Translated: CASNRYGTSQETQYF.

The V and J genes are TRBV11-1 and TRBJ1-1; D unclear. CDR1 is SGHAT, CDR2 FQDESV, per germline (reference sequence). The CDR3 runs to 13 residues. V gave up 3 bases and J gave up 4 bases, with 9 bases separating them. CDR3 in DNA: TGTGCCAGCAGCTTGAGAGGGAGCACTGAAGCTTTCTTT. Amino acid sequence: CASSLRGSTEAFF.

CDR3 protein: CASSQDGRGRADTQYF. The CDR3, as DNA: TGCGCCAGCAGCCAAGACGGCAGGGGGCGCGCAGATACGCAGTATTTT. J is TRBJ2-3 and V is TRBV4-1; 8 nucleotides align to TRBD1. CDR1 and CDR2 from the germline V gene are MGHRA and YSYEKL. The CDR3 sequence is 16 residues long. V lost 0 bases to trimming and J lost 4 bases; unmatched junction nucleotides: 6.

The chain links TRBV6-1 to TRBJ1-3; a weak D match, TRBD1 (5 bases). The V gene's germline CDR1 is MNHNS and CDR2 SASEGT. The CDR3 runs 16 residues. V was pared by 5 bases and J by 0 bases, with 14 bases between. CDR3 nucleotide sequence: TGTGCCAGCAGTCGAGCCCAGGGCACCTCTGGAAACACCATATATTTT. Residues: CASSRAQGTSGNTIYF.